The text below deals with one T cell receptor (beta chain). Its antigen is not identified. This specimen comes from a study of T-cell reconstitution after alpha-beta-depleted transplantation in children. Study conclusions and caveats: At one year after transplant, newly produced T cells mostly accounted for T-cell counts and diversity. Several hundred expanded graft clones reportedly supplied alpha-beta T cells about two months after transplant.

Germline assignment: CDR1 SGHRS and CDR2 YFSETQ. The CDR3 loop spans 14 amino acids. Trimming took off 4 bases at V and 8 bases at J, with 18 bases between the two ends. For TCRbeta, the library was prepared with unique molecular identifiers. TCRdb re-derived calls from the PCR reads in MiXCR, one entry per CDR3 protein. The sample holds around 960,000 distinct CDR3 sequences, about 29% seen once. The receptor was isolated from a boy younger than two who had a stem cell transplant for SCID, so the T cells may come from the graft donor. The starting material was PBMCs, mostly from graft donor cells, obtained 360 days after TCRalphabeta/CD19-depleted stem cell transplant. V usage is TRBV5-1 and J usage is TRBJ1-1; D perhaps matches TRBD1 (6 bases). CDR3 sequence: CASSTEMLGQEAFF. DNA of the CDR3: TGCGCCAGCAGCACGGAGATGTTAGGACAGGAAGCTTTCTTT. Complete variable domain (other parts from reference TRBV5-1 and TRBJ1-1): KAGVTQTPRYLIKTRGQQVTLSCSPISGHRSVSWYQQTPGQGLQFLFEYFSETQRNKGNFPGRFSGRQFSNSRSEMNVSTLELGDSALYLCASSTEMLGQEAFFGQGTRLTVV.